Listed below are T cell receptor beta chains from one sample, sequenced in a study of brain T cells in children with intractable seizures. The data were produced by immunoSEQ multiplex PCR, yet TCRdb's version contains in-frame clones alone and is incomplete. The repertoire holds around 38,000 clones, with around 90% as singletons. Sequenced here: peripheral blood, sampled at surgery. The receptors were sampled from a girl aged 2 to 9 with tuberous sclerosis and intractable seizures. Each CDR3 is given with its conserved first and last residue. A D gene is named only where the DNA matches it firmly. Size tells how often a clone was seen (once, few, many) or the class of an expanded clone, and some rows leave it out.

few TRBJ2-7 14 TRBV20-1 TRBD1 CSASQDRGSHEQYF TGCAGTGCTAGTCAGGACAGGGGGTCCCACGAGCAGTACTTC
- TRBJ1-5 13 TRBV19 - CASSMTGNQPQHF TGTGCCAGTAGTATGACGGGGAATCAGCCCCAGCATTTT
few TRBJ1-5 14 TRBV30 - CAWSVRGFDQPQHF TGTGCCTGGAGTGTAAGGGGGTTCGATCAGCCCCAGCATTTT
- TRBJ2-2 17 TRBV5-6 - CANSLGLQALNTGELFF TGTGCCAACAGCTTGGGATTGCAGGCCCTAAACACCGGGGAGCTGTTTTTT
- TRBJ2-2 16 TRBV2 - CASSDGSGPYTGELFF TGTGCCAGCAGTGATGGCAGCGGGCCATACACCGGGGAGCTGTTTTTT
- TRBJ1-2 15 TRBV18 - CASSRVGRGSYGYTF TGTGCCAGCTCACGGGTGGGCAGGGGATCGTATGGCTACACCTTC
- TRBJ1-2 15 TRBV11-2 - CASSLALDSLYGYTF TGTGCCAGCAGCTTAGCCTTAGACAGCCTCTATGGCTACACCTTC
- TRBJ1-2 17 TRBV18 TRBD1 CASSPGTGTAANYGYTF TGTGCCAGCTCACCTGGGACAGGTACGGCGGCTAACTATGGCTACACCTTC
- TRBJ2-3 17 TRBV7-2 TRBD2 CASSPRGSGGRTDTQYF TGTGCCAGCAGCCCCCGGGGAAGCGGGGGGAGGACAGATACGCAGTATTTT
- TRBJ2-1 16 TRBV7-2 - CASSRRDSNLLAEQFF TGTGCCAGCAGTCGACGGGACTCCAACCTTTTGGCTGAGCAGTTCTTC
- TRBJ1-5 13 TRBV6-5 - CASRTDSNQPQHF TGTGCCAGCAGGACAGATAGCAATCAGCCCCAGCATTTT
- TRBJ2-4 16 TRBV25-1 TRBD1 CASSGDSLLAKNIQYF TGTGCCAGCAGTGGGGACAGTTTGCTAGCCAAAAACATTCAGTACTTC
- TRBJ1-2 16 TRBV9 TRBD1 CASSVHLQGSNYGYTF TGTGCCAGCAGCGTCCATCTACAGGGGTCCAACTATGGCTACACCTTC
once TRBJ2-4 14 TRBV5-6 - CASSLMGGKNIQYF TGTGCCAGCAGCTTGATGGGGGGCAAAAACATTCAGTACTTC
- TRBJ2-5 15 TRBV4-2 - CASSQDRGSLETQYF TGTGCCAGCAGCCAAGATCGTGGTAGCTTGGAGACCCAGTACTTC
- TRBJ1-2 14 TRBV7-9 - CASSSSGVNYGYTF TGTGCCAGCAGCTCCTCTGGGGTAAACTATGGCTACACCTTC
- TRBJ2-2 15 TRBV2 - CASSEQGRKTGELFF TGTGCCAGCAGTGAGCAGGGAAGAAAGACCGGGGAGCTGTTTTTT
- TRBJ2-3 14 TRBV5-8 - CASSFRVSTDTQYF TGTGCCAGCAGCTTCAGGGTTAGCACAGATACGCAGTATTTT
- TRBJ1-5 15 TRBV9 - CASSVEADTNQPQHF TGTGCCAGCAGCGTAGAGGCAGACACCAATCAGCCCCAGCATTTT
- TRBJ2-2 15 TRBV2 TRBD1 CASGLGTANTGELFF TGTGCCAGCGGTCTTGGGACAGCCAACACCGGGGAGCTGTTTTTT
- TRBJ2-2 15 TRBV10-3 TRBD2 CAIRTSGENTGELFF TGTGCCATCAGGACTAGCGGGGAGAACACCGGGGAGCTGTTTTTT
- TRBJ1-3 18 TRBV18 TRBD1 CASSPNLGSGTAGNTIYF TGTGCCAGCTCACCGAACCTGGGATCCGGGACAGCTGGAAACACCATATATTTT
- TRBJ2-5 13 TRBV2 - CASSRDSTETQYF TGTGCCAGCAGCAGAGACAGTACCGAGACCCAGTACTTC
- TRBJ2-2 16 TRBV5-6 TRBD1 CASSPTTGGGSGELFF TGTGCCAGCAGCCCAACGACAGGGGGCGGTTCCGGGGAGCTGTTTTTT
- TRBJ1-2 12 TRBV30 TRBD1 CACLGQREGYTF TGTGCCTGCCTGGGACAGAGGGAAGGCTACACCTTC
- TRBJ2-3 12 TRBV7-8 - CASSLAVDTQYF TGTGCCAGCAGCTTAGCTGTAGATACGCAGTATTTT
- TRBJ2-1 14 TRBV11-1 - CASSLRGRDNEQFF TGTGCCAGCAGCTTACGGGGACGGGACAATGAGCAGTTCTTC
- TRBJ2-3 12 TRBV11-3 - CASSLEGYTQYF TGTGCCAGCAGCTTAGAGGGGTATACGCAGTATTTT
- TRBJ2-2 16 TRBV25-1 TRBD1 CASSAYDRGDTGELFF TGTGCCAGCAGTGCCTACGACAGGGGAGACACCGGGGAGCTGTTTTTT
- TRBJ2-1 11 TRBV2 - CASSLYNEQFF TGTGCCAGCTCTCTATACAATGAGCAGTTCTTC
- TRBJ2-2 15 TRBV7-2 TRBD2 CASSQTSGAPGELFF TGTGCCAGCAGCCAGACTAGCGGGGCCCCCGGGGAGCTGTTTTTT
- TRBJ2-5 14 TRBV4-1 - CASSPGQSKKAQYF TGCGCCAGCAGCCCCGGACAGTCCAAGAAGGCCCAGTACTTC
- TRBJ1-1 13 TRBV10-3 - CAIKAGADTEAFF TGTGCCATCAAGGCAGGGGCGGACACTGAAGCTTTCTTT
- TRBJ1-6 15 TRBV6-1 - CASSDGHSFPSPLHF TGTGCCAGCAGTGATGGACACAGTTTTCCTTCACCCCTCCACTTT
- TRBJ1-1 13 TRBV27 - CASSLSGGTEAFF TGTGCCAGCAGTTTATCCGGGGGCACTGAAGCTTTCTTT
- TRBJ2-5 12 TRBV5-1 - CASSLPQATQYF TGCGCCAGCAGCTTACCACAGGCGACCCAGTACTTC
- TRBJ1-6 15 TRBV3-1/TRBV3-2 TRBD1 CASSRGQGGGSPLHF TGTGCCAGCAGCCGCGGACAGGGCGGGGGATCACCCCTCCACTTT
once TRBJ2-1 16 TRBV7-3 TRBD1 CASSLGRQGLYNEQFF TGTGCCAGCAGCTTAGGGAGACAGGGCCTCTACAATGAGCAGTTCTTC
- TRBJ2-7 13 TRBV27 TRBD1 CASSLDRGYEQYF TGTGCCAGCAGTTTGGACAGGGGATACGAGCAGTACTTC
- TRBJ1-1 14 TRBV5-5 - CASSLERMNTEAFF TGTGCCAGCAGCTTGGAACGGATGAACACTGAAGCTTTCTTT
- TRBJ1-5 15 TRBV2 - CASSEALFSSQPQHF TGTGCCAGCAGTGAAGCGCTGTTTAGTTCTCAGCCCCAGCATTTT
- TRBJ2-1 15 TRBV7-2 TRBD2 CASSSGTSGYNEQFF TGTGCCAGCAGCTCCGGGACTAGCGGTTACAATGAGCAGTTCTTC
- TRBJ2-7 13 TRBV18 - CASSPIYEAGQYF TGTGCCAGCTCACCAATTTACGAAGCTGGGCAGTACTTC
- TRBJ1-2 12 TRBV6-5 - CAIVDSAYGYTF TGTGCCATCGTAGACAGTGCCTATGGCTACACCTTC
few TRBJ1-6 18 TRBV6-1 - CASSATPFGALGDSPLHF TGTGCCAGCAGTGCAACCCCCTTTGGGGCCCTCGGGGATTCACCCCTCCACTTT
- TRBJ2-3 16 TRBV19 - CASSEIQYTSTDTQYF TGTGCCAGTAGTGAGATACAGTACACTAGCACAGATACGCAGTATTTT
- TRBJ1-3 15 TRBV6-6 - CASSVDRKGGNTIYF TGTGCCAGCAGTGTCGACAGAAAAGGAGGAAACACCATATATTTT
- TRBJ1-6 17 TRBV5-1 TRBD1 CASSSEGQSSYNSPLHF TGCGCCAGCAGCTCCGAGGGACAGAGCTCCTATAATTCACCCCTCCACTTT
few TRBJ2-7 14 TRBV2 - CASNSGWESYEQYF TGTGCCAGCAATTCAGGTTGGGAGTCCTACGAGCAGTACTTC
- TRBJ2-2 16 TRBV9 - CASSVVGGWNTGELFF TGTGCCAGCAGCGTAGTAGGGGGGTGGAACACCGGGGAGCTGTTTTTT
- TRBJ1-1 16 TRBV7-2 - CASSLVGSRLNTEAFF TGTGCCAGCAGCTTAGTCGGGTCCCGTCTCAACACTGAAGCTTTCTTT
- TRBJ2-1 15 TRBV7-3 TRBD2 CASSQTSGGANEQFF TGTGCCAGCAGCCAAACTAGCGGGGGGGCCAATGAGCAGTTCTTC
- TRBJ1-1 13 TRBV2 - CASSEARNTEAFF TGTGCCAGCAGTGAAGCTCGGAACACTGAAGCTTTCTTT